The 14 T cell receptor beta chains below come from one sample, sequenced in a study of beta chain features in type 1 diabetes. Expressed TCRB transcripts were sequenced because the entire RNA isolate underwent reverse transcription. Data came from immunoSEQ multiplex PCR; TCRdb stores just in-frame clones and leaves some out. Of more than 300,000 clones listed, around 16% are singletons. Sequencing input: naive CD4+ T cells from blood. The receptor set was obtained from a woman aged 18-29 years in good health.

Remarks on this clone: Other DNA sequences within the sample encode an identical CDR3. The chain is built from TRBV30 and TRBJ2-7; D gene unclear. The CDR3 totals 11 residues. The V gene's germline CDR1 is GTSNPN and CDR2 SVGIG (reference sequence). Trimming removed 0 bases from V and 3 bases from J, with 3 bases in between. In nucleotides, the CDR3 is TGTGCCTGGAGTGTGAGCTACGAGCAGTACTTC. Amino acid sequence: CAWSVSYEQYF.

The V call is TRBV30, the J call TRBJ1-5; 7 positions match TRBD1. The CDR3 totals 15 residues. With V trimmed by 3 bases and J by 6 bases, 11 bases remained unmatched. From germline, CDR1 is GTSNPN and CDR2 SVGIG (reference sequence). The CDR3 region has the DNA TGTGCCTGGAGCACCGGGACAGTATCCAGTCAGCCCCAGCATTTT. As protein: CAWSTGTVSSQPQHF.

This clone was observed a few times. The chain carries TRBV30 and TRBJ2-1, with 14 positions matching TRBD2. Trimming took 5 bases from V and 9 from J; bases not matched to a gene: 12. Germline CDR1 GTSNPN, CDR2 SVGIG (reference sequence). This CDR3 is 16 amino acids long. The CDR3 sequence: CAWDSGLAGGVGEQFF. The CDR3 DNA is TGTGCCTGGGACAGCGGACTAGCGGGGGGAGTGGGTGAGCAGTTCTTC.

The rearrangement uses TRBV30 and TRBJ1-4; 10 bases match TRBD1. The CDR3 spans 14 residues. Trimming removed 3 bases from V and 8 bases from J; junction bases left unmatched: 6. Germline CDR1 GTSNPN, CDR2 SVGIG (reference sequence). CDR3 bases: TGTGCCTGGAGCCGGGGACAGGGGAGGGAAAAACTGTTTTTT. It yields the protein CAWSRGQGREKLFF.

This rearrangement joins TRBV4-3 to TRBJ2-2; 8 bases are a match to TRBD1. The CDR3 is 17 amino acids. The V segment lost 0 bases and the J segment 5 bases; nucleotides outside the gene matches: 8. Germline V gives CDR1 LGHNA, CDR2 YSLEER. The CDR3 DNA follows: TGCGCCAGCAGCCAAGACGTCGGACAGGGAACTACCGGGGAGCTGTTTTTT. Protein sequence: CASSQDVGQGTTGELFF.

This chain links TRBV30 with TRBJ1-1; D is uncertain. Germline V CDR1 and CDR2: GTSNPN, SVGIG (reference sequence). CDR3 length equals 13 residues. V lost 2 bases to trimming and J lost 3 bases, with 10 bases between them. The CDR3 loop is CAWSTLADTEAFF. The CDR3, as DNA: TGTGCCTGGAGTACCCTGGCGGACACTGAAGCTTTCTTT.

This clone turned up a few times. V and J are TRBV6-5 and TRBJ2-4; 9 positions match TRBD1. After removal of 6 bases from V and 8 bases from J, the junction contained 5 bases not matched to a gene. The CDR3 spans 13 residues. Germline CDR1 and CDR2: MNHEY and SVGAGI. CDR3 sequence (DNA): TGTGCCAGCAGACACGACAGGGGGGACATTCAGTACTTC. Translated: CASRHDRGDIQYF.

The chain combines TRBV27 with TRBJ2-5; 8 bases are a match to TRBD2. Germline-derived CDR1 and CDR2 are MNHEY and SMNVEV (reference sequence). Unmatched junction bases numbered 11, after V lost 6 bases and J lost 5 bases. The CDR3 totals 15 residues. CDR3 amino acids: CASRGSAAGDETQYF. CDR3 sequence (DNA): TGTGCCAGCAGGGGCTCGGCAGCGGGAGACGAGACCCAGTACTTC.

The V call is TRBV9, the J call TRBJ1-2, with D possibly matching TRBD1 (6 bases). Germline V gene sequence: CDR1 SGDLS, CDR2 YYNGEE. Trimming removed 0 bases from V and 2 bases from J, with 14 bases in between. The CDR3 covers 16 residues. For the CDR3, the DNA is TGTGCCAGCAGCGTAGGTGGAGCCAGGGGAAACTATGGCTACACCTTC. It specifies CASSVGGARGNYGYTF.

The CDR3 coding sequence is TGTGCCAGCCGGGACAGCCTAAACACAGATACGCAGTATTTT. It encodes CASRDSLNTDTQYF. The rearrangement uses TRBV18 and TRBJ2-3; 7 nucleotides line up with TRBD1. V lost 8 bases to trimming and J lost 2 bases; unmatched junction nucleotides: 7. The CDR3 contains 14 residues. Germline assignment: CDR1 KGHSH and CDR2 LQKENI.

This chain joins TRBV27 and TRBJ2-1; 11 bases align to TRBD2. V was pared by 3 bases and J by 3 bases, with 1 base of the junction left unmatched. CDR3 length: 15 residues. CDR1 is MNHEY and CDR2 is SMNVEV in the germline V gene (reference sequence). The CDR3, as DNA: TGTGCCAGCAGTTTGACTAGCGGGATCTACAATGAGCAGTTCTTC. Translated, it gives CASSLTSGIYNEQFF.

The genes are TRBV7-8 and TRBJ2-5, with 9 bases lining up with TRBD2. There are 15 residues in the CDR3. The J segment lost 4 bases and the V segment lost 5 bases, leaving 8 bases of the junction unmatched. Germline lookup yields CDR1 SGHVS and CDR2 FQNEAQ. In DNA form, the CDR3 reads TGTGCCAGCAGCCCGGGACTAGCCAACGGAGAGACCCAGTACTTC. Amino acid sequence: CASSPGLANGETQYF. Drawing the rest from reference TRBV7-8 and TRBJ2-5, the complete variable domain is GAGVSQSPRYKVAKRGQDVALRCDPISGHVSLFWYQQALGQGPEFLTYFQNEAQLDKSGLPSDRFFAERPEGSVSTLKIQRTQQEDSAVYLCASSPGLANGETQYFGPGTRLLVL.

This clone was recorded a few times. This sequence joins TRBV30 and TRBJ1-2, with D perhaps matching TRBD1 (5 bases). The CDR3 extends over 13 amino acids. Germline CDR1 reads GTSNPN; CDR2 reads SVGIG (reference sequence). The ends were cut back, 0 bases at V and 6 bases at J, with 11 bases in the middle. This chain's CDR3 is CAWSVLAGNGYTF. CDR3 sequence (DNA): TGTGCCTGGAGTGTACTGGCAGGGAATGGCTACACCTTC.

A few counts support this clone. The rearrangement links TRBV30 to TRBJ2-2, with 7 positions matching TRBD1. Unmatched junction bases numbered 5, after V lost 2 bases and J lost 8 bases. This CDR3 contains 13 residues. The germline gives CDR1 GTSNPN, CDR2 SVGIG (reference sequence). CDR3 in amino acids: CAWSRQGYGELFF. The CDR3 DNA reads TGTGCCTGGAGTAGACAGGGTTATGGGGAGCTGTTTTTT.